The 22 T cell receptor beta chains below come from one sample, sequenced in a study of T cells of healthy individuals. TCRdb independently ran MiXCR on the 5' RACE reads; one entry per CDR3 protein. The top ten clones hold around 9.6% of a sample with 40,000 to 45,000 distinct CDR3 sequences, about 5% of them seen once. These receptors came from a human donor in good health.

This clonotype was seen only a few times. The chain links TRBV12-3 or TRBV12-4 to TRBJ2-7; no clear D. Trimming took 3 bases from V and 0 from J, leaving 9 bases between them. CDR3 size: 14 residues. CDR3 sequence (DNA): TGTGCCAGCAGTTTTTCTCGACACTCCTACGAGCAGTACTTC. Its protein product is CASSFSRHSYEQYF.

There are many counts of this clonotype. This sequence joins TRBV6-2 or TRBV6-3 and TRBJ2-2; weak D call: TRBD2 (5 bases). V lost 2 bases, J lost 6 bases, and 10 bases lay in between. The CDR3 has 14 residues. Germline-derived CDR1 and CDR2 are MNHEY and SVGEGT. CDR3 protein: CASSYTGEPGELFF. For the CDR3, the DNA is TGTGCCAGCAGTTACACCGGGGAACCCGGGGAGCTGTTTTTT.

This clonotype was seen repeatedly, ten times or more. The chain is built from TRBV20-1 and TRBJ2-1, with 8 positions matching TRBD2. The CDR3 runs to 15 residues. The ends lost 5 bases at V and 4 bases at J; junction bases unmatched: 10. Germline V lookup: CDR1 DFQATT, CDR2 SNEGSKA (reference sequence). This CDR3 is CSAGAPGTRYNEQFF. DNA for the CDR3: TGCAGTGCTGGGGCCCCCGGGACTAGATACAATGAGCAGTTCTTC.

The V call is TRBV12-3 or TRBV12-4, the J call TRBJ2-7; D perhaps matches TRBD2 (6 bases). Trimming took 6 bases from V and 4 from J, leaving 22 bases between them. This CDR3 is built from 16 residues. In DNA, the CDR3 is TGTGCCAGCAGCCCCGGGAGAAGGGGTCTACTTTACGAGCAGTACTTC. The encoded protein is CASSPGRRGLLYEQYF.

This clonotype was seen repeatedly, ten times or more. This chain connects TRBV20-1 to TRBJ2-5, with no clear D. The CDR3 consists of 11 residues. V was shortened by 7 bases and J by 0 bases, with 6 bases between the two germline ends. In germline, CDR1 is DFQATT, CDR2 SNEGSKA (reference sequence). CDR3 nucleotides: TGCAGTGGGGAAAACCAAGAGACCCAGTACTTC. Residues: CSGENQETQYF.

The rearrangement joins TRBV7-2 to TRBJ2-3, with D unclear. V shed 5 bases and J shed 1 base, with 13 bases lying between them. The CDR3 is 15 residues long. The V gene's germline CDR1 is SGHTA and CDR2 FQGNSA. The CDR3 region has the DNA TGTGCCAGCAGCCCCGATTCAGGTGGCACAGATACGCAGTATTTT. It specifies CASSPDSGGTDTQYF.

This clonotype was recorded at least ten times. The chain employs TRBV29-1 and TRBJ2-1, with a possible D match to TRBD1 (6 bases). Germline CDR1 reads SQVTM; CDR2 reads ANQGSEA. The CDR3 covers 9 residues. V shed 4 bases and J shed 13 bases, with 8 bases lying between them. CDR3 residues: CSVAGAQFF. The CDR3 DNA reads TGCAGCGTTGCAGGGGCTCAGTTCTTC.

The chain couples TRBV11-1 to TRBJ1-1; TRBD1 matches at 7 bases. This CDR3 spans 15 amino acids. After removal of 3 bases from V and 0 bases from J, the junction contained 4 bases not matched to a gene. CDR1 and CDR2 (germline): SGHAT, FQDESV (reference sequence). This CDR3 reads CASSLQGGMNTEAFF. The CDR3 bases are TGTGCCAGCAGCTTGCAGGGGGGGATGAACACTGAAGCTTTCTTT. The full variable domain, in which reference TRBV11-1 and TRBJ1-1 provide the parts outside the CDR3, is EAEVAQSPRYKITEKSQAVAFWCDPISGHATLYWYRQILGQGPELLVQFQDESVVDDSQLPKDRFSAERLKGVDSTLKIQPAELGDSAMYLCASSLQGGMNTEAFFGQGTRLTVV.

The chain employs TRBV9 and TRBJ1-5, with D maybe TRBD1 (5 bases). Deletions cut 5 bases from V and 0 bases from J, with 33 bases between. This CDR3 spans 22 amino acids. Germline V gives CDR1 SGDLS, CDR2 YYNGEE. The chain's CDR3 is CASSGVLPRQLGDEGSNQPQHF. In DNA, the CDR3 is TGTGCCAGCAGTGGAGTACTACCCCGACAGCTCGGCGATGAGGGTAGCAATCAGCCCCAGCATTTT.

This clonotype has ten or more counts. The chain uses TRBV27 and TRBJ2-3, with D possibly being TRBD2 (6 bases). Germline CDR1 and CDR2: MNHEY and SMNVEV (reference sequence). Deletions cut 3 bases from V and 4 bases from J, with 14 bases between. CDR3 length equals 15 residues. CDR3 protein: CASSFTGGRADTQYF. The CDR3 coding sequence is TGTGCCAGCAGTTTCACTGGAGGGCGCGCAGATACGCAGTATTTT.

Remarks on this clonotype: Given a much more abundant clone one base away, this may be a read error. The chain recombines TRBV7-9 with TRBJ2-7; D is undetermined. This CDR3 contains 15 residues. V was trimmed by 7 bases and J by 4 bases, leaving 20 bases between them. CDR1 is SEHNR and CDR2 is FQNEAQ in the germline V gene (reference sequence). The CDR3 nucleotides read TGTGCCAGCATCTCGCCCGAGGCGGCTGGGTACGAGCAGTACTTC. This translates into CASISPEAAGYEQYF.

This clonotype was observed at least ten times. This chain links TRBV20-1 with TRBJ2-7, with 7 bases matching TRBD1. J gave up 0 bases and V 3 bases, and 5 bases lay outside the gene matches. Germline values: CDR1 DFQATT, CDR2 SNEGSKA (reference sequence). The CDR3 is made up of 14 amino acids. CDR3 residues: CSASTGTVSYEQYF. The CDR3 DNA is TGCAGTGCTAGTACCGGGACAGTCTCCTACGAGCAGTACTTC.

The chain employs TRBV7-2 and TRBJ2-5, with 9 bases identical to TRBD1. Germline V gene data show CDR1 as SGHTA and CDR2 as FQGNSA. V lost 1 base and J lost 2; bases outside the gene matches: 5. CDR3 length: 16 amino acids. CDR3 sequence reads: CASSLDLTGGQETQYF. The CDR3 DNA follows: TGTGCCAGCAGCTTAGATTTGACAGGGGGGCAAGAGACCCAGTACTTC.

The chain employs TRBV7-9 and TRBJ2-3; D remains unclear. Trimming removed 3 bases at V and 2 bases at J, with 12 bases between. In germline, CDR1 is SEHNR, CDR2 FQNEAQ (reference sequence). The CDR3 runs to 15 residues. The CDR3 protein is CASSLQSTLTDTQYF. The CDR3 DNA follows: TGTGCCAGCAGCTTGCAGTCGACCCTCACAGATACGCAGTATTTT. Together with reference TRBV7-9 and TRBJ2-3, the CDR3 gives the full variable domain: DTGVSQNPRHKITKRGQNVTFRCDPISEHNRLYWYRQTLGQGPEFLTYFQNEAQLEKSRLLSDRFSAERPKGSFSTLEIQRTEQGDSAMYLCASSLQSTLTDTQYFGPGTRLTVL.

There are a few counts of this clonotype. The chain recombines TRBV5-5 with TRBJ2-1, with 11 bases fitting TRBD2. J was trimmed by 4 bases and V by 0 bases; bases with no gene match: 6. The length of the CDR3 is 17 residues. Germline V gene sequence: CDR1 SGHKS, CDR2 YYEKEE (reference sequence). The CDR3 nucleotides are TGTGCCAGCAGCTTGGCTCCTAGCGGGGGGACGTACAATGAGCAGTTCTTC. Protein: CASSLAPSGGTYNEQFF.

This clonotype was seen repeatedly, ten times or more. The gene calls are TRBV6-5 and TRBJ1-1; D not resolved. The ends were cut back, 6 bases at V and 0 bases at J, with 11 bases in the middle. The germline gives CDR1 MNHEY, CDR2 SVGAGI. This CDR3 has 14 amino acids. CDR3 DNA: TGTGCCAGCAGCTCGGACGGCATGAACACTGAAGCTTTCTTT. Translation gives CASSSDGMNTEAFF.

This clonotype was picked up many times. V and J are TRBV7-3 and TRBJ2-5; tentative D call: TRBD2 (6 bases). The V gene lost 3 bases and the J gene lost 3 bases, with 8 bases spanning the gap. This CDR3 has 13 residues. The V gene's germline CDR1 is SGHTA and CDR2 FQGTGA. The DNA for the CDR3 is TGTGCCAGCAGCTTGTCGGGGGAAGAGACCCAGTACTTC. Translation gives CASSLSGEETQYF.

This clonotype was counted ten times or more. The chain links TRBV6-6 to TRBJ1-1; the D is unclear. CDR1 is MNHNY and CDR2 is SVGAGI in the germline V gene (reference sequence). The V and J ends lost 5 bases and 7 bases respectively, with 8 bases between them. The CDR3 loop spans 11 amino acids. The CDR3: CASSNRVEAFF. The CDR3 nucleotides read TGTGCCAGCAGTAACCGGGTTGAAGCTTTCTTT.

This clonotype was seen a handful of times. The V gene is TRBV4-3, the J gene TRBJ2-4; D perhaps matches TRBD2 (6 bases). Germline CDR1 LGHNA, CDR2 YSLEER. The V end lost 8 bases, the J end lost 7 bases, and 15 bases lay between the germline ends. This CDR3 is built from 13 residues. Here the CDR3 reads CASPRDFGNIQYF. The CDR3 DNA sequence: TGCGCCAGCCCTAGGGACTTCGGGAACATTCAGTACTTC.

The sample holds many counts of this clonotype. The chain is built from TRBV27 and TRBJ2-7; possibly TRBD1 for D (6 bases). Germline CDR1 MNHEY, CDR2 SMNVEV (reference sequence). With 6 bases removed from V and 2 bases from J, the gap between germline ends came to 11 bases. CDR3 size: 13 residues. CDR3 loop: CASSQRDTYEQYF. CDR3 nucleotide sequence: TGTGCCAGCAGCCAACGGGACACCTACGAGCAGTACTTC.

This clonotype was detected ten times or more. Written as DNA, the CDR3 is TGCGCCAGCAGCCAAGATATCAGGTCCTACGAGCAGTACTTC. Residues: CASSQDIRSYEQYF. The chain links TRBV4-3 to TRBJ2-7; no firm D call. V was clipped by 0 bases and J by 1 base, with 7 bases between them. This CDR3 region has 14 residues. Germline CDR1 LGHNA, CDR2 YSLEER.

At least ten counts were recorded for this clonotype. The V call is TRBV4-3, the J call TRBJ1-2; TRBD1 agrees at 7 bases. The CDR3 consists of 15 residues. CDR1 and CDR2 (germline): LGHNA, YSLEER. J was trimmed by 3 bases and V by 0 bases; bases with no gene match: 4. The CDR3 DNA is TGCGCCAGCAGCCAAGAAATGGGACAGTACTATGGCTACACCTTC. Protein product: CASSQEMGQYYGYTF.